This entry lists 21 T cell receptor beta chains sequenced from one sample in a study of radiation and T cells in renal cell carcinoma. Indicated time point: baseline pretreatment blood. Treatment denoted: 15 Gy SBRT to primary tumor, nephrectomy 4 weeks later. Data came from immunoSEQ multiplex PCR; TCRdb stores just in-frame clones and leaves some out. The sample holds 130,000 or so clones, 70% to 90% seen once. The specimen was blood, collected from a patient whose treatment included radiotherapy and nephrectomy. All receptors derive from a woman in her fifties or sixties with renal cell carcinoma.

Here the CDR3 reads CASSIRQGGYGYTF. In DNA, the CDR3 is TGTGCCAGCAGCATCAGACAGGGAGGCTATGGCTACACCTTC. V and J are TRBV13 and TRBJ1-2; 7 bases agree with TRBD1. V dropped 5 bases and J dropped 4; count of bases not matched to a gene: 7. This CDR3 is 14 amino acids long. Germline lookup yields CDR1 PRHDT and CDR2 FYEKMQ (reference sequence).

DNA of the CDR3: TGTGCCTCCATCAGGGGGACACCCAGCTCTGGGGCCAACGTCCTGACTTTC. This encodes CASIRGTPSSGANVLTF. This chain links TRBV19 with TRBJ2-6, with TRBD1 matching over 7 bases. The ends lost 11 bases at V and 0 bases at J; junction bases unmatched: 13. Germline assignment: CDR1 LNHDA and CDR2 SQIVND (reference sequence). The CDR3 loop spans 17 amino acids.

This rearrangement joins TRBV7-3 to TRBJ2-2; perhaps TRBD2 as D (7 bases). V lost 3 bases, J lost 0 bases, and 14 bases lay in between. This CDR3 has 17 residues. Germline-derived CDR1 and CDR2 are SGHTA and FQGTGA. The CDR3 spells CASSFLAGASNTGELFF. The CDR3, as DNA: TGTGCCAGCAGCTTTCTTGCGGGGGCCTCGAACACCGGGGAGCTGTTTTTT.

CDR3 bases: TGTGCCAGCAGCTTAGTTGCGGGGATGTACGAGCAGTACTTC. Encoded protein: CASSLVAGMYEQYF. The chain uses TRBV11-2 and TRBJ2-7, with D tentatively TRBD2 (6 bases). The V gene lost 1 base and the J gene lost 4 bases, with 11 bases spanning the gap. This CDR3 comprises 14 residues. Looked up from germline, CDR1 is SGHAT and CDR2 is FQNNGV.

This chain uses TRBV6-6 with TRBJ1-1; D unclear. Germline CDR1 MNHNY, CDR2 SVGAGI (reference sequence). Between the trimmed V and J ends, which lost 7 bases and 0 bases, there was a span of 12 bases. The length of the CDR3 is 14 residues. The DNA of the CDR3 is TGTGCCAGCAAAATGTCCCTTTTGAACACTGAAGCTTTCTTT. Its translation: CASKMSLLNTEAFF.

The chain is built from TRBV10-3 and TRBJ1-2; 8 bases align to TRBD1. The CDR3 contains 16 residues. Germline V lookup: CDR1 ENHRY, CDR2 SYGVKD. The J segment lost 1 base and the V segment lost 2 bases, leaving 6 bases of the junction unmatched. CDR3 residues: CAISEEDRAFNYGYTF. CDR3 nucleotide sequence: TGTGCCATCAGTGAGGAGGACAGGGCCTTTAACTATGGCTACACCTTC.

This chain uses TRBV4-2 with TRBJ2-3, with D tentatively TRBD2 (5 bases). This CDR3 is 14 amino acids long. The V gene lost 4 bases and the J gene lost 3 bases, with 11 bases spanning the gap. Looked up from germline, CDR1 is LGHNA and CDR2 is YNFKEQ. The CDR3 DNA reads TGTGCCAGCAGCCTCTCGACGGGAACAGATACGCAGTATTTT. It yields the protein CASSLSTGTDTQYF.

This clone was counted only a few times. The chain carries TRBV19 and TRBJ1-5; the match to TRBD1 covers 8 bases. Germline V gene sequence: CDR1 LNHDA, CDR2 SQIVND (reference sequence). Unmatched junction bases numbered 9, after V lost 9 bases and J lost 2 bases. The CDR3 contains 15 residues. The CDR3 DNA follows: TGTGCCAGCCAAATCAGGGGGCCCGGCAATCAGCCCCAGCATTTT. This codes for CASQIRGPGNQPQHF.

CDR3 sequence (DNA): TGTGCCAGCAGCTTAGTGATCGGGGGTCCGGACACTGAAGCTTTCTTT. Translation: CASSLVIGGPDTEAFF. This chain links TRBV7-9 with TRBJ1-1, with a weak D call TRBD1 (5 bases). The CDR3 sequence is 16 residues long. Germline loops: CDR1 SEHNR, CDR2 FQNEAQ (reference sequence). Trimming left V 1 base short and J 3 bases short, with 15 bases between.

The chain has TRBV11-2 and TRBJ1-4; D may be TRBD1 (6 bases). This CDR3 comprises 15 residues. With 5 bases removed from V and 8 bases from J, the gap between germline ends came to 18 bases. Germline V gives CDR1 SGHAT, CDR2 FQNNGV. The CDR3 sequence is CASSPKGLQGEKLFF. The CDR3, as DNA: TGTGCCAGCAGCCCGAAGGGTCTCCAGGGGGAAAAACTGTTTTTT.

The chain is built from TRBV19 and TRBJ1-5, with D perhaps matching TRBD1 (6 bases). This CDR3 region has 16 residues. Trimming removed 6 bases from V and 0 bases from J, with 15 bases in between. The germline gives CDR1 LNHDA, CDR2 SQIVND (reference sequence). This CDR3 reads CASRDTGFYSNQPQHF. The CDR3 nucleotides read TGTGCCAGTAGAGACACAGGGTTTTATAGCAATCAGCCCCAGCATTTT.

The chain couples TRBV5-5 to TRBJ2-3; weak D call: TRBD1 (6 bases). CDR3 length: 14 amino acids. Germline CDR1 is SGHKS and CDR2 is YYEKEE (reference sequence). V was pared by 5 bases and J by 0 bases, with 10 bases between. The CDR3 sequence is CASREGVSTDTQYF. The CDR3 region has the DNA TGTGCCAGCAGAGAGGGGGTCAGCACAGATACGCAGTATTTT.

This chain uses TRBV19 with TRBJ1-5, with no clear D. V lost 3 bases, J lost 5 bases, and 5 bases lay in between. The CDR3 is 12 residues long. CDR1 and CDR2 (germline): LNHDA, SQIVND (reference sequence). For the CDR3, the DNA is TGTGCCAGTAGTATGGAGGATCAGCCCCAGCATTTT. This codes for CASSMEDQPQHF.

This rearrangement joins TRBV25-1 to TRBJ2-5, with TRBD1 as a possible D gene (8 bases). Germline assignment: CDR1 MGHDK and CDR2 SYGVNS. With 7 bases removed from V and 5 bases from J, the gap between germline ends came to 20 bases. The CDR3 length is 15 residues. This CDR3 reads CASTAGNRGGETQYF. DNA for the CDR3: TGTGCCAGCACTGCCGGGAACAGGGGGGGGGAGACCCAGTACTTC.

The rearrangement links TRBV6-5 to TRBJ1-2; tentatively, D is TRBD1 (5 bases). The V gene's germline CDR1 is MNHEY and CDR2 SVGAGI. The CDR3 totals 14 residues. With 2 bases removed from V and 2 bases from J, the gap between germline ends came to 9 bases. The CDR3 sequence: CASSYRGRNYGYTF. The CDR3 DNA reads as TGTGCCAGCAGTTACCGGGGACGAAACTATGGCTACACCTTC.

This clone came up a few times. The genes are TRBV5-6 and TRBJ1-6; 8 bases match TRBD1. This CDR3 spans 16 amino acids. CDR1 is SGHDT, CDR2 YYEEEE, per germline. Trimming cost V 4 bases and J 10 bases; bases outside gene matches: 13. The CDR3 DNA follows: TGTGCCAGCAGCGCGAACAACAGGGGGTATCGGTCACCCCTCCACTTT. Residues: CASSANNRGYRSPLHF. Complete variable domain (other parts from reference TRBV5-6 and TRBJ1-6): DAGVTQSPTHLIKTRGQQVTLRCSPKSGHDTVSWYQQALGQGPQFIFQYYEEEERQRGNFPDRFSGHQFPNYSSELNVNALLLGDSALYLCASSANNRGYRSPLHFGNGTRLTVT.

The chain recombines TRBV30 with TRBJ2-5; D uncertain. V was trimmed by 3 bases and J by 1 base, leaving 9 bases between them. There are 13 residues in the CDR3. CDR1 GTSNPN and CDR2 SVGIG come from the germline V gene (reference sequence). CDR3 nucleotides: TGTGCCTGGAGAAGACTGGCCCAAGAGACCCAGTACTTC. This gives the protein CAWRRLAQETQYF.

V gene TRBV5-1 combines with J gene TRBJ2-7; TRBD1 might be the D (6 bases). Germline V gene data show CDR1 as SGHRS and CDR2 as YFSETQ. The CDR3 spans 15 residues. Trimming removed 0 bases at V and 5 bases at J, with 15 bases between. CDR3 loop: CASSLAPGAQNEQYF. CDR3 DNA sequence: TGCGCCAGCAGCTTGGCGCCAGGGGCACAAAACGAGCAGTACTTC.

The V gene is TRBV11-3, the J gene TRBJ2-2; 8 bases align to TRBD1. Per the germline V gene, CDR1 is SGHNT and CDR2 is YENEEA. J was trimmed by 0 bases and V by 0 bases; bases with no gene match: 9. The CDR3 runs to 19 residues. The CDR3 region has the DNA TGTGCCAGCAGCTTAGATAAATTCGGACAGGGACCGAACACCGGGGAGCTGTTTTTT. Protein product: CASSLDKFGQGPNTGELFF. Complete variable domain (other parts from reference TRBV11-3 and TRBJ2-2): EAGVVQSPRYKIIEKKQPVAFWCNPISGHNTLYWYLQNLGQGPELLIRYENEEAVDDSQLPKDRFSAERLKGVDSTLKIQPAELGDSAVYLCASSLDKFGQGPNTGELFFGEGSRLTVL.

This clone was counted a single time. The chain joins TRBV18 to TRBJ2-7, with TRBD2 matching over 8 bases. Germline CDR1 KGHSH, CDR2 LQKENI. Trimming cost V 0 bases and J 2 bases; bases outside gene matches: 0. This CDR3 spans 14 amino acids. DNA of the CDR3: TGTGCCAGCTCACCACCTAGCGGGGCCTACGAGCAGTACTTC. It yields the protein CASSPPSGAYEQYF. Combining the CDR3 with reference TRBV18 and TRBJ2-7 gives the whole variable domain NAGVMQNPRHLVRRRGQEARLRCSPMKGHSHVYWYRQLPEEGLKFMVYLQKENIIDESGMPKERFSAEFPKEGPSILRIQQVVRGDSAAYFCASSPPSGAYEQYFGPGTRLTVT.

This rearrangement joins TRBV6-1 to TRBJ1-5, with D uncertain. Trimming removed 6 bases from V and 3 bases from J, with 9 bases in between. This CDR3 is 13 amino acids long. CDR1 and CDR2 from the germline V gene are MNHNS and SASEGT. The CDR3 protein is CASRTGSNQPQHF. The CDR3 DNA follows: TGTGCCAGCAGGACGGGTTCCAATCAGCCCCAGCATTTT.